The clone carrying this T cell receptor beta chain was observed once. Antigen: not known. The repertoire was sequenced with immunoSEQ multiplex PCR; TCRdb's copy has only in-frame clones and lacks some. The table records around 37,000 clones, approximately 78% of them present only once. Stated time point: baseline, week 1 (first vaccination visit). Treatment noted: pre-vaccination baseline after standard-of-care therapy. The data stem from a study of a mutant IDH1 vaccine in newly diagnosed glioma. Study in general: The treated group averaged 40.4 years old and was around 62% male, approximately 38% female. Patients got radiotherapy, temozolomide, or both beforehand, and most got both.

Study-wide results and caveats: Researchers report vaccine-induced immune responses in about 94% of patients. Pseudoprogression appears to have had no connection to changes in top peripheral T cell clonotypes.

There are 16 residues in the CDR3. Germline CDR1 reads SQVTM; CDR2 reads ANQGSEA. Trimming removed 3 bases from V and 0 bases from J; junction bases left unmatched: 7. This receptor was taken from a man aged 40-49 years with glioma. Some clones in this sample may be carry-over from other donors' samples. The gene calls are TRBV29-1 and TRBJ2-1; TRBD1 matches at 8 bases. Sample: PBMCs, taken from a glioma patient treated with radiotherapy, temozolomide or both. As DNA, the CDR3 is TGCAGCGTTGACCACGGCGGGACAGGCTCCTACAATGAGCAGTTCTTC. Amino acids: CSVDHGGTGSYNEQFF.